These 32 T cell receptor beta chains were sequenced from one sample in a study of blood T cell repertoires in COVID-19. The repertoire was sequenced with immunoSEQ multiplex PCR; TCRdb's copy has only in-frame clones and lacks some. There are approximately 330,000 clones in the sample; around 92% occur only once, and about 8.4% lies in the top ten. The sequencing sample was made of PBMCs or T cells enriched from blood (not recorded which). The receptor set was obtained from a woman aged 25 to 39 who had recovered from COVID-19.

The rearrangement uses TRBV7-9 and TRBJ1-6; 10 bases agree with TRBD1. V lost 4 bases to trimming and J lost 9 bases; unmatched junction nucleotides: 9. Germline loops: CDR1 SEHNR, CDR2 FQNEAQ (reference sequence). The CDR3 is 16 amino acids. DNA of the CDR3: TGTGCCAGCAGCTCTACCGGACAGGGGGGCAGTTCACCCCTCCACTTT. Translated, it gives CASSSTGQGGSSPLHF.

This clone was seen just once. The V gene is TRBV28, the J gene TRBJ1-6; D call uncertain. This CDR3 region has 17 residues. Per the germline V gene, CDR1 is MDHEN and CDR2 is SYDVKM. V was shortened by 2 bases and J by 7 bases, with 18 bases between the two germline ends. The CDR3 DNA is TGTGCCAGCAGTTTACCCCTAGCGGGCCCCGGGAATTCACCCCTCCACTTT. It encodes CASSLPLAGPGNSPLHF. Based on the CDR3 plus reference TRBV28 and TRBJ1-6, the full variable domain is DVKVTQSSRYLVKRTGEKVFLECVQDMDHENMFWYRQDPGLGLRLIYFSYDVKMKEKGDIPEGYSVSREKKERFSLILESASTNQTSMYLCASSLPLAGPGNSPLHFGNGTRLTVT.

The rearrangement joins TRBV5-1 to TRBJ1-4, with TRBD1 matching over 7 bases. V gave up 2 bases and J gave up 5 bases; unmatched junction bases: 3. The CDR3 consists of 14 residues. Germline CDR1 and CDR2: SGHRS and YFSETQ. CDR3 DNA sequence: TGCGCCAGCAGCTTTGGGACAGTAAATGAAAAACTGTTTTTT. Translating it yields CASSFGTVNEKLFF.

The J gene is TRBJ1-5, the V gene TRBV10-2; no reliable D call. Germline values: CDR1 WSHSY, CDR2 SAAADI. This CDR3 has 15 residues. Between the trimmed V and J ends, which lost 10 bases and 2 bases, there was a span of 18 bases. CDR3 nucleotide sequence: TGCGCCACCCAACGTGGAGGGCTAGGCAATCAGCCCCAGCATTTT. Translating it yields CATQRGGLGNQPQHF.

There are a few counts of this clone. V usage is TRBV5-4 and J usage is TRBJ1-1, with D possibly matching TRBD1 (6 bases). V shed 0 bases and J shed 4 bases, with 10 bases lying between them. CDR3 size: 14 residues. Germline CDR1 is SGHNT and CDR2 is YYREEE (reference sequence). DNA for the CDR3: TGTGCCAGCAGCTTGGACAGGGTCAGCACTGAAGCTTTCTTT. As protein: CASSLDRVSTEAFF.

The chain links TRBV30 to TRBJ1-1; 9 nucleotides align to TRBD1. Germline V gene sequence: CDR1 GTSNPN, CDR2 SVGIG (reference sequence). V lost 2 bases to trimming and J lost 4 bases; unmatched junction nucleotides: 2. The CDR3 totals 13 residues. CDR3 bases: TGTGCCTGGAGTTTACAGGGGGCCACTGAAGCTTTCTTT. It codes for CAWSLQGATEAFF.

CDR3 DNA: TGTGCCAGCAGCTTGGGGGGACTCATCTCCTACAATGAGCAGTTCTTC. This translates into CASSLGGLISYNEQFF. The chain couples TRBV7-2 to TRBJ2-1, with a possible D match to TRBD2 (6 bases). The CDR3 consists of 16 residues. CDR1 is SGHTA and CDR2 is FQGNSA in the germline V gene. Trimming left V 3 bases short and J 0 bases short, with 12 bases between. Variable domain in full (rest from reference TRBV7-2 and TRBJ2-1): GAGVSQSPSNKVTEKGKDVELRCDPISGHTALYWYRQSLGQGLEFLIYFQGNSAPDKSGLPSDRFSAERTGGSVSTLTIQRTQQEDSAVYLCASSLGGLISYNEQFFGPGTRLTVL.

This chain connects TRBV11-2 to TRBJ1-1, with 10 bases fitting TRBD1. The V gene end was trimmed by 4 bases and the J gene end by 5 bases; junction bases not matched to a gene: 7. There are 15 residues in the CDR3. Germline V gene sequence: CDR1 SGHAT, CDR2 FQNNGV. The CDR3 region has the DNA TGTGCCAGCAGCTCCCCGGGGACAGGGGAAACTGAAGCTTTCTTT. Its translation: CASSSPGTGETEAFF. The full variable domain, in which reference TRBV11-2 and TRBJ1-1 provide the parts outside the CDR3, is EAGVAQSPRYKIIEKRQSVAFWCNPISGHATLYWYQQILGQGPKLLIQFQNNGVVDDSQLPKDRFSAERLKGVDSTLKIQPAKLEDSAVYLCASSSPGTGETEAFFGQGTRLTVV.

The rearrangement joins TRBV11-2 to TRBJ2-1, with D tentatively TRBD2 (6 bases). Germline assignment: CDR1 SGHAT and CDR2 FQNNGV. Trimming removed 5 bases at V and 3 bases at J, with 11 bases between. CDR3 length: 14 amino acids. The CDR3: CASSPRRGYNEQFF. CDR3 sequence (DNA): TGTGCCAGCAGCCCAAGGAGGGGCTACAATGAGCAGTTCTTC.

The chain links TRBV27 to TRBJ2-1; no definite D call. With 2 bases removed from V and 5 bases from J, the gap between germline ends came to 13 bases. This CDR3 is built from 15 residues. Germline values: CDR1 MNHEY, CDR2 SMNVEV (reference sequence). CDR3 nucleotides: TGTGCCAGCAGTTTAAATTGGGCAGTTAACAATGAGCAGTTCTTC. Protein sequence: CASSLNWAVNNEQFF.

The chain employs TRBV2 and TRBJ1-2; D not certain. Germline V lookup: CDR1 SNHLY, CDR2 FYNNEI. The CDR3 sequence is 15 residues long. Trimming left V 3 bases short and J 2 bases short, with 13 bases between. The CDR3 region is CASSERRGSNYGYTF. Here the CDR3 DNA reads TGTGCCAGCAGTGAGCGACGGGGTTCAAACTATGGCTACACCTTC.

The J gene is TRBJ1-5, the V gene TRBV19; no definite D call. V lost 4 bases and J lost 0, with 13 bases in between. Germline CDR1 reads LNHDA; CDR2 reads SQIVND (reference sequence). The CDR3 contains 16 residues. DNA for the CDR3: TGTGCCAGTAGTACAATGACGGACTATAGCAATCAGCCCCAGCATTTT. Its translation: CASSTMTDYSNQPQHF.

This chain connects TRBV7-9 to TRBJ2-7, with D maybe TRBD2 (6 bases). The V gene's germline CDR1 is SEHNR and CDR2 FQNEAQ (reference sequence). The CDR3 runs 14 residues. The V and J ends lost 0 bases and 4 bases respectively, with 10 bases between them. The CDR3 sequence is CASSLARGIYEQYF. The CDR3 region has the DNA TGTGCCAGCAGCTTAGCGCGGGGTATATACGAGCAGTACTTC.

The chain links TRBV5-4 to TRBJ2-7; TRBD2 might be the D (5 bases). V was pared by 4 bases and J by 4 bases, with 12 bases between. There are 13 residues in the CDR3. The germline V gene has CDR1 SGHNT and CDR2 YYREEE (reference sequence). In DNA form, the CDR3 reads TGTGCCAGCAGCCAGGAGGCATTTTACGAGCAGTACTTC. Protein product: CASSQEAFYEQYF. Full variable domain (rest looked up from reference TRBV5-4 and TRBJ2-7): ETGVTQSPTHLIKTRGQQVTLRCSSQSGHNTVSWYQQALGQGPQFIFQYYREEENGRGNFPPRFSGLQFPNYSSELNVNALELDDSALYLCASSQEAFYEQYFGPGTRLTVT.

V is TRBV24-1 and J is TRBJ2-1, with D uncertain. This CDR3 spans 12 amino acids. Germline V lookup: CDR1 KGHDR, CDR2 SFDVKD. V was pared by 7 bases and J by 8 bases, with 11 bases between. Written as DNA, the CDR3 is TGTGCCACCAGCGCCCGTGGAGATGAGCAGTTCTTC. Translating gives CATSARGDEQFF.

This chain links TRBV7-2 with TRBJ1-5; no firm D call. This CDR3 is built from 14 residues. V lost 1 base and J 6 bases, leaving 10 bases between the germline ends. CDR1 is SGHTA, CDR2 FQGNSA, per germline. The CDR3 sequence is CASSLDAGIQPQHF. The CDR3 nucleotides read TGTGCCAGCAGCTTAGATGCAGGTATTCAGCCCCAGCATTTT. Full variable domain (missing parts from reference TRBV7-2 and TRBJ1-5): GAGVSQSPSNKVTEKGKDVELRCDPISGHTALYWYRQSLGQGLEFLIYFQGNSAPDKSGLPSDRFSAERTGGSVSTLTIQRTQQEDSAVYLCASSLDAGIQPQHFGDGTRLSIL.

This clone was found once. This chain links TRBV4-2 with TRBJ2-7; 8 nucleotides match TRBD2. CDR3 size: 18 residues. CDR1 and CDR2 (germline): LGHNA, YNFKEQ. V lost 4 bases to trimming and J lost 0 bases; unmatched junction nucleotides: 14. The CDR3 sequence: CASSPSGRAAGGSYEQYF. Written as DNA, the CDR3 is TGTGCCAGCAGCCCCTCCGGGCGGGCGGCGGGGGGCTCCTACGAGCAGTACTTC.

CDR3 sequence reads: CASSQRTSLQETQYF. CDR3 coding DNA: TGCGCCAGCAGCCAACGGACTAGTCTGCAAGAGACCCAGTACTTC. The chain recombines TRBV4-1 with TRBJ2-5, with 7 bases matching TRBD2. The CDR3 runs to 15 residues. Germline V gene lookup returns CDR1 MGHRA and CDR2 YSYEKL. Trimming at V came to 2 bases and at J to 2 bases, leaving 5 bases not matched to a gene.

This chain links TRBV7-8 with TRBJ2-2; TRBD2 is a possible D gene (6 bases). CDR1 is SGHVS and CDR2 is FQNEAQ in the germline V gene. This CDR3 has 18 amino acids. The V and J ends lost 5 bases and 0 bases respectively, with 19 bases between them. CDR3 sequence (DNA): TGTGCCAGCAGCCCTCTACCGACTAGTTCTACGAACACCGGGGAGCTGTTTTTT. It yields the protein CASSPLPTSSTNTGELFF.

The V and J genes are TRBV19 and TRBJ2-5; no clear D. The CDR3 length is 13 residues. The V gene lost 3 bases and the J gene lost 2 bases, with 7 bases spanning the gap. From germline, CDR1 is LNHDA and CDR2 SQIVND (reference sequence). CDR3 in amino acids: CASSMPLQETQYF. CDR3 sequence (DNA): TGTGCCAGTAGTATGCCTCTACAAGAGACCCAGTACTTC. Full variable domain (remainder filled in from reference TRBV19 and TRBJ2-5): DGGITQSPKYLFRKEGQNVTLSCEQNLNHDAMYWYRQDPGQGLRLIYYSQIVNDFQKGDIAEGYSVSREKKESFPLTVTSAQKNPTAFYLCASSMPLQETQYFGPGTRLLVL.

This clone is a singleton in its sample. The chain links TRBV27 to TRBJ1-6; D gene unclear. The CDR3 length is 14 residues. V lost 3 bases, J lost 6 bases, and 9 bases lay in between. Germline values: CDR1 MNHEY, CDR2 SMNVEV (reference sequence). This CDR3 reads CASSFPLPNSPLHF. CDR3 coding DNA: TGTGCCAGCAGTTTCCCTCTCCCTAATTCACCCCTCCACTTT.

The chain combines TRBV18 with TRBJ1-3, with unresolved D. CDR3 length: 14 residues. Looked up from germline, CDR1 is KGHSH and CDR2 is LQKENI. V dropped 2 bases and J dropped 6 bases, with 11 bases sitting between them. The CDR3, as DNA: TGTGCCAGCTCACCAGGGAGTCAGGAAAACACCATATATTTT. Its protein product is CASSPGSQENTIYF.

This clone was seen just once. V is TRBV28 and J is TRBJ2-1; D ambiguous. CDR3 size: 16 residues. The germline V gene encodes CDR1 MDHEN and CDR2 SYDVKM. V was trimmed by 4 bases and J by 6 bases, leaving 19 bases between them. The CDR3 DNA reads as TGTGCCAGCAGTTCCCTCTTTGCGCGGTCGGTCAATGAGCAGTTCTTC. This gives the protein CASSSLFARSVNEQFF. Combining the CDR3 with reference TRBV28 and TRBJ2-1 gives the whole variable domain DVKVTQSSRYLVKRTGEKVFLECVQDMDHENMFWYRQDPGLGLRLIYFSYDVKMKEKGDIPEGYSVSREKKERFSLILESASTNQTSMYLCASSSLFARSVNEQFFGPGTRLTVL.

This clone has just one count. The chain couples TRBV19 to TRBJ2-1, with 8 bases aligning to TRBD2. Per the germline V gene, CDR1 is LNHDA and CDR2 is SQIVND (reference sequence). The CDR3 loop spans 14 amino acids. Trimming at V came to 3 bases and at J to 8 bases, leaving 6 bases not matched to a gene. The CDR3 protein is CASSIAGGNDEQFF. The CDR3 DNA follows: TGTGCCAGTAGTATCGCGGGAGGTAACGATGAGCAGTTCTTC. Full variable domain (outside the CDR3, taken from reference TRBV19 and TRBJ2-1): DGGITQSPKYLFRKEGQNVTLSCEQNLNHDAMYWYRQDPGQGLRLIYYSQIVNDFQKGDIAEGYSVSREKKESFPLTVTSAQKNPTAFYLCASSIAGGNDEQFFGPGTRLTVL.

The chain has TRBV6-5 and TRBJ1-1; no definite D call. The CDR3 is made up of 13 amino acids. Per germline, CDR1 MNHEY and CDR2 SVGAGI. Deletions cut 2 bases from V and 3 bases from J, with 7 bases between. CDR3 loop: CASSYEEDTEAFF. DNA for the CDR3: TGTGCCAGCAGTTACGAGGAGGACACTGAAGCTTTCTTT.

The CDR3 spells CASSNWDRGSQPQHF. The CDR3 nucleotides are TGTGCCAGCAGTAACTGGGACAGGGGGAGCCAGCCCCAGCATTTT. The rearrangement links TRBV6-4 to TRBJ1-5; 11 bases line up with TRBD1. The ends lost 5 bases at V and 7 bases at J; junction bases unmatched: 7. The CDR3 has 15 amino acids. CDR1 and CDR2 (germline): MRHNA, SNTAGT.

The chain is built from TRBV6-2 or TRBV6-3 and TRBJ2-2, with D possibly being TRBD2 (5 bases). The ends were cut back, 0 bases at V and 8 bases at J, with 10 bases in the middle. The CDR3 is made up of 14 amino acids. Germline V CDR1 and CDR2: MNHEY, SVGEGT. CDR3 coding DNA: TGTGCCAGCAGTTACTCCCGGGGATCGGGGGAGCTGTTTTTT. Translated: CASSYSRGSGELFF.

In its sample, this clone was seen once. The V gene is TRBV29-1, the J gene TRBJ2-1, with TRBD2 identical over 8 bases. Germline-derived CDR1 and CDR2 are SQVTM and ANQGSEA. The CDR3 covers 13 residues. V shed 6 bases, J shed 5 bases, and the junction held 6 bases outside the gene matches. Here the CDR3 DNA reads TGCAGCGTGCGGGGGGACTGGAACAATGAGCAGTTCTTC. Translated: CSVRGDWNNEQFF.

This chain uses TRBV11-3 with TRBJ2-3; 9 positions match TRBD1. Germline CDR1 SGHNT, CDR2 YENEEA. CDR3 length: 15 amino acids. V was clipped by 5 bases and J by 4 bases; unmatched bases: 7. The CDR3 DNA sequence: TGTGCCAGCAGCCGGGACAGGGCACCCCCAGATACGCAGTATTTT. It translates to CASSRDRAPPDTQYF.

This clone was detected only once. Other DNA sequences in this sample translate to the same CDR3. The chain joins TRBV5-4 to TRBJ2-7; 7 positions agree with TRBD1. CDR3 length: 14 residues. Looked up from germline, CDR1 is SGHNT and CDR2 is YYREEE (reference sequence). V lost 2 bases and J lost 3; bases outside the gene matches: 5. This CDR3 is CASSFRDRDYEQYF. DNA of the CDR3: TGTGCCAGCAGCTTCCGGGACAGAGACTACGAGCAGTACTTC.

The chain is built from TRBV5-1 and TRBJ2-2, with 8 bases aligning to TRBD2. This CDR3 contains 16 residues. Trimming cost V 1 base and J 4 bases; bases outside gene matches: 6. CDR1 and CDR2 (germline): SGHRS, YFSETQ. CDR3 in DNA: TGCGCCAGCAGCTTGCTGGGACTAGTTAGCACCGGGGAGCTGTTTTTT. Its translation is CASSLLGLVSTGELFF.

V is TRBV14 and J is TRBJ1-2; TRBD1 matches 11 bases. Germline lookup yields CDR1 SGHDN and CDR2 FVKESK. This CDR3 region has 17 residues. Trimming took 3 bases from V and 8 from J; bases not matched to a gene: 14. The CDR3 bases are TGTGCCAGCAGCCACCCGGACAGGGGGCCGTTATTAGGAGGCTACACCTTC. Translated, it gives CASSHPDRGPLLGGYTF.